A selection of T cell receptor beta chains follows, all from one sample in a study of beta chain features in type 1 diabetes. Here immunoSEQ multiplex PCR was the method, and the copy in TCRdb shows in-frame clones only, minus some. The sample shows about 240,000 clones, roughly 14% of them seen only once. The sample comprised naive CD4+ T cells from blood. The receptors shown here come from a man aged 30 to 45 with type 1 diabetes. The CDR3 runs from the conserved cysteine through the conserved F or W. Fields, in order: clone size, D gene, V gene, J gene, CDR3 protein, CDR3 DNA. D genes are given only for firm matches. Clone size is not always given. Where it is, it says once, few, many or a class for expanded clones.

>few|NA|TRBV29-1|TRBJ2-1
CSVGQGFNEQFF
TGCAGCGTTGGGCAGGGATTCAATGAGCAGTTCTTC
>NA|TRBD1|TRBV6-6|TRBJ1-2
CASNRQGTYGYTF
TGTGCCAGCAACCGACAGGGTACCTATGGCTACACCTTC
>few|NA|TRBV7-9|TRBJ2-3
CASSFGDTQYF
TGTGCCAGCAGCTTCGGGGATACGCAGTATTTT
>few|TRBD2|TRBV19|TRBJ2-5
CASSPRLAGGIETQYF
TGTGCCAGTAGTCCCCGACTAGCGGGGGGGATAGAGACCCAGTACTTC
>few|NA|TRBV7-2|TRBJ2-3
CASSFEDTQYF
TGTGCCAGCAGCTTTGAGGATACGCAGTATTTT
>few|NA|TRBV4-2|TRBJ2-1
CASSQAGLTLYNEQFF
TGTGCCAGCAGCCAAGCGGGACTTACATTATACAATGAGCAGTTCTTC
>few|NA|TRBV2|TRBJ2-1
CASSLQGHEQFF
TGTGCCAGCAGTTTGCAGGGCCATGAGCAGTTCTTC
>few|NA|TRBV25-1|TRBJ1-3
CASSEYRGDSGNTIYF
TGTGCCAGCAGTGAATATCGCGGAGACTCTGGAAACACCATATATTTT
>NA|NA|TRBV13|TRBJ2-3
CASSPSRDIRTDTQYF
TGTGCCAGCAGCCCCTCCCGGGACATCCGCACAGATACGCAGTATTTT
>few|TRBD1|TRBV10-2|TRBJ2-7
CASSEFGGQGPSLF
TGCGCCAGCAGTGAATTTGGGGGACAGGGGCCCTCTCTGTTC
>NA|TRBD1|TRBV11-3|TRBJ1-1
CASSLQGAIGEAFF
TGTGCCAGCAGCTTACAGGGGGCTATAGGGGAAGCTTTCTTT
>few|NA|TRBV9|TRBJ2-1
CASSASSRGYNEQFF
TGTGCCAGCAGCGCGTCTAGCCGGGGTTACAATGAGCAGTTCTTC
>few|NA|TRBV27|TRBJ2-7
CASSLSPGLSYEQYF
TGTGCCAGCAGTTTATCCCCCGGACTGTCCTACGAGCAGTACTTC
>NA|NA|TRBV14|TRBJ1-1
CASSQVRDTEAFF
TGTGCCAGCAGCCAAGTACGGGACACTGAAGCTTTCTTT
>NA|TRBD2|TRBV9|TRBJ2-3
CASSVGSGAGVVDTQYF
TGTGCCAGCAGCGTAGGATCTGGAGCGGGGGTTGTGGATACGCAGTATTTT
>NA|NA|TRBV11-2|TRBJ2-3
CASSLLADTQYF
TGTGCCAGCAGCTTACTTGCAGATACGCAGTATTTT
>NA|TRBD2|TRBV4-2|TRBJ2-2
CASSQAPGTSGRLGGELFF
TGTGCCAGCAGCCAAGCTCCCGGGACTAGCGGGAGGCTGGGCGGGGAGCTGTTTTTT
>NA|TRBD1|TRBV7-2|TRBJ1-2
CASSPTGVGGYTF
TGTGCCAGCAGCCCGACAGGGGTGGGAGGCTACACCTTC
>NA|TRBD2|TRBV6-4|TRBJ2-1
CASSREVAGEQFF
TGTGCCAGCAGTCGTGAGGTAGCGGGTGAGCAGTTCTTC
>NA|NA|TRBV11-3|TRBJ2-5
CASSLPSETQYF
TGTGCCAGCAGCCTACCTTCCGAGACCCAGTACTTC
>NA|TRBD2|TRBV2|TRBJ2-4
CASSPLAGGLDIQYF
TGTGCCAGCAGTCCCTTAGCGGGAGGATTAGACATTCAGTACTTC
>few|NA|TRBV9|TRBJ2-3
CASSPVLSDTQYF
TGTGCCAGCAGCCCCGTTCTGTCGGATACGCAGTATTTT
>few|NA|TRBV5-1|TRBJ2-7
CASSLGLGGRSYEQYF
TGCGCCAGCAGCTTGGGGCTCGGAGGGCGAAGTTACGAGCAGTACTTC
>few|NA|TRBV4-1|TRBJ1-2
CASNAGGRYGYTF
TGCGCCAGCAACGCAGGAGGCCGCTATGGCTACACCTTC
>NA|NA|TRBV5-1|TRBJ1-1
CASVSTGYGGNTEAFF
TGCGCCAGCGTCTCTACAGGGTACGGTGGGAACACTGAAGCTTTCTTT
>NA|NA|TRBV11-2|TRBJ1-2
CASSLDRLNYGYTF
TGTGCCAGCAGCTTAGACAGGTTAAACTATGGCTACACCTTC
>NA|NA|TRBV29-1|TRBJ2-7
CSARDGSDEQYF
TGCAGCGCCCGGGACGGGAGTGACGAGCAGTACTTC
>NA|TRBD1|TRBV18|TRBJ2-7
CASSPGGQTYEQYF
TGTGCCAGCTCACCAGGGGGACAGACCTACGAGCAGTACTTC
>NA|TRBD1|TRBV5-6|TRBJ2-1
CASRFDRVKYNEQFF
TGTGCCAGCAGATTCGACAGGGTAAAGTACAATGAGCAGTTCTTC
>NA|TRBD1|TRBV5-1|TRBJ1-1
CASRREKMTGGTEAFF
TGCGCCAGCAGGCGGGAGAAAATGACAGGGGGCACTGAAGCTTTCTTT
>NA|NA|TRBV25-1|TRBJ2-2
CASSDPTDRGTGELFF
TGTGCCAGCAGTGACCCGACGGACCGGGGCACCGGGGAGCTGTTTTTT
>few|NA|TRBV27|TRBJ2-5
CASRHQGIQETQYF
TGTGCCAGCAGACATCAGGGCATCCAAGAGACCCAGTACTTC
>NA|NA|TRBV30|TRBJ1-4
CAWSVAAELFF
TGTGCCTGGAGTGTCGCCGCGGAACTGTTTTTT
>NA|TRBD2|TRBV4-1|TRBJ2-1
CASSQGTSGTNEQFF
TGCGCCAGCAGCCAAGGGACTAGCGGGACGAATGAGCAGTTCTTC
>NA|NA|TRBV21-1|TRBJ1-2
CANRRGRDYGYTF
TGTGCCAACAGGCGGGGCAGGGACTATGGCTACACCTTC
>NA|NA|TRBV7-2|TRBJ1-1
CASSSAGTQEAFF
TGTGCCAGCAGCTCCGCCGGGACTCAGGAAGCTTTCTTT
>NA|TRBD1|TRBV28|TRBJ1-2
CASSPRTGGNYGYTF
TGTGCCAGCAGTCCCAGGACAGGAGGGAACTATGGCTACACCTTC
>few|TRBD2|TRBV5-1|TRBJ2-7
CASSLGASGKVYEQYF
TGCGCCAGCAGCTTGGGGGCTAGCGGGAAGGTATACGAGCAGTACTTC
>many|TRBD1|TRBV7-9|TRBJ1-6
CASITGDSPLHF
TGTGCCAGCATCACAGGGGATTCACCCCTCCACTTT
>NA|NA|TRBV30|TRBJ1-4
CAWSVGGYGEKLFF
TGTGCCTGGAGTGTAGGGGGTTATGGTGAAAAACTGTTTTTT
>NA|NA|TRBV6-6|TRBJ2-5
CASSPYRAFRQETQYF
TGTGCCAGCAGTCCGTACAGGGCTTTCCGGCAAGAGACCCAGTACTTC
>few|TRBD1|TRBV5-1|TRBJ1-1
CASSLRTGRNTEAFF
TGCGCCAGCAGCTTGAGGACAGGTCGGAACACTGAAGCTTTCTTT
>NA|NA|TRBV30|TRBJ1-6
CAWSPSKRGGRSPLHF
TGTGCCTGGAGCCCGAGCAAAAGGGGGGGTAGGTCACCCCTCCACTTT
>few|TRBD1|TRBV11-2|TRBJ2-5
CASSQWDREGETQYF
TGTGCCAGCAGCCAATGGGACAGGGAAGGAGAGACCCAGTACTTC
>NA|NA|TRBV30|TRBJ2-3
CAWSGDSVSTDTQYF
TGTGCCTGGAGTGGGGATAGCGTAAGCACAGATACGCAGTATTTT
>NA|TRBD1|TRBV6-5|TRBJ1-5
CASSYGQGADQPQHF
TGTGCCAGCAGTTACGGGCAGGGGGCAGATCAGCCCCAGCATTTT
>few|TRBD1|TRBV18|TRBJ2-2
CASSSDRQNTGELFF
TGTGCCAGCTCATCGGACAGGCAGAACACCGGGGAGCTGTTTTTT
>NA|TRBD1|TRBV7-9|TRBJ1-2
CASTPDRDYGYTF
TGTGCCAGCACCCCGGACAGGGACTATGGCTACACCTTC
>NA|NA|TRBV30|TRBJ1-4
CAWSATLPGGEKLFF
TGTGCCTGGAGTGCGACCCTCCCGGGGGGTGAAAAACTGTTTTTT
>NA|TRBD1|TRBV27|TRBJ1-2
CASSSGQGYYGYTF
TGTGCCAGCAGTTCCGGACAGGGGTACTATGGCTACACCTTC
>few|NA|TRBV11-2|TRBJ2-5
CASSFAGGRSQETQYF
TGTGCCAGCAGCTTCGCAGGGGGGCGGTCCCAAGAGACCCAGTACTTC
>few|NA|TRBV29-1|TRBJ1-2
CSVGGSGGYTF
TGCAGCGTTGGTGGATCGGGTGGCTACACCTTC